The 7 T cell receptor beta chains given below trace back to one sample, sequenced in a study of human versus mouse CDR3 diversity and MHC coevolution. Generated by immunoSEQ multiplex PCR, the TCRdb table keeps only in-frame clones and is missing some. The sample holds about 60,000 clones; around 94% are singletons and the top ten take approximately 17%. Specimen: naive CD4+ T cells from blood. Subset meaning: CD45RO-negative CD62L-positive naive CD4 T cells. Receptors were obtained from a person in their sixties in good health.

The chain recombines TRBV30 with TRBJ1-1, with a tentative D call TRBD1 (6 bases). Trimming cost V 4 bases and J 0 bases, with 9 bases left between them. Per the germline V gene, CDR1 is GTSNPN and CDR2 is SVGIG (reference sequence). The CDR3 is 13 residues long. CDR3: CAWNGGVNTEAFF. Here the CDR3 DNA reads TGTGCCTGGAATGGGGGCGTGAACACTGAAGCTTTCTTT.

This clone was counted only a few times. This chain uses TRBV19 with TRBJ1-4; 9 nucleotides agree with TRBD1. The CDR3 has 13 residues. V trimming: 6 bases; J trimming: 8 bases; junction bases outside the gene matches: 4. Germline V gene data show CDR1 as LNHDA and CDR2 as SQIVND (reference sequence). This CDR3 reads CASRQGADEKLFF. Here the CDR3 DNA reads TGTGCCAGTAGACAGGGGGCCGACGAAAAACTGTTTTTT.

The chain carries TRBV20-1 and TRBJ2-3, with 7 bases fitting TRBD2. Germline CDR1 DFQATT, CDR2 SNEGSKA (reference sequence). The CDR3 extends over 11 amino acids. The CDR3 region has the DNA TGCGTGGGGGGGTACACAGATACGCAGTATTTT. It yields the protein CVGGYTDTQYF.

The chain carries TRBV19 and TRBJ2-7, with TRBD2 identical over 11 bases. There are 16 residues in the CDR3. Germline assignment: CDR1 LNHDA and CDR2 SQIVND (reference sequence). V shed 6 bases, J shed 2 bases, and the junction held 9 bases outside the gene matches. The CDR3 sequence is CASSRPGTSGTYEQYF. Here the CDR3 DNA reads TGTGCCAGTAGCAGGCCTGGGACTAGCGGAACCTACGAGCAGTACTTC.

The gene calls are TRBV5-4 and TRBJ1-2; D may be TRBD1 (6 bases). The CDR3 sequence is 14 residues long. V shed 1 base and J shed 2 bases, with 9 bases lying between them. Germline V gene data show CDR1 as SGHNT and CDR2 as YYREEE (reference sequence). The CDR3 sequence is CASSLIQGNYGYTF. As DNA, the CDR3 is TGTGCCAGCAGCTTGATCCAGGGGAACTATGGCTACACCTTC.

The chain carries TRBV25-1 and TRBJ2-1, with a weak D call TRBD2 (6 bases). Between the trimmed V and J ends, which lost 1 base and 4 bases, there was a span of 17 bases. Germline V lookup: CDR1 MGHDK, CDR2 SYGVNS. The CDR3 covers 17 residues. CDR3 nucleotide sequence: TGTGCCAGCAGTGAATCCGGCGCGGGAAAGCGGTACAATGAGCAGTTCTTC. Translating it yields CASSESGAGKRYNEQFF.

The chain links TRBV28 to TRBJ1-5, with TRBD1 identical over 8 bases. Germline V gives CDR1 MDHEN, CDR2 SYDVKM. Trimming took 6 bases from V and 7 from J; bases not matched to a gene: 11. The CDR3 is 15 amino acids. In DNA, the CDR3 is TGTGCCAGCAGGGCCGGTCAGGGGGCTTGGCAGCCCCAGCATTTT. Protein product: CASRAGQGAWQPQHF.